Below, 18 T cell receptor beta chains from the same sample are listed, as sequenced in a study of shared clonotypes between healthy human individuals. The assay was immunoSEQ multiplex PCR, and TCRdb's table has in-frame clones only and misses some. The sample lists about 1.9 million clones, around 93% seen once, with more than 1.5% in the top ten. The naive CD8 fraction comprised CD45RO-negative cells positively selected for CCR7 and excluded terminally differentiated effector memory CD45RA+ cells. The source material was naive CD8+ T cells from PBMCs. The receptors derive from a man aged 18 to 30 in good health. Some clones in this sample may be carry-over from other donors' samples.

Turning to this clone: The same CDR3 can be traced to other DNA sequences in this sample. The chain is built from TRBV13 and TRBJ2-7, with TRBD1 identical over 8 bases. The CDR3 extends over 14 amino acids. J gave up 6 bases and V 4 bases, and 8 bases lay outside the gene matches. In germline, CDR1 is PRHDT, CDR2 FYEKMQ (reference sequence). The DNA of the CDR3 is TGTGCCAGCAGCTCCGGGACAGGTGCCAGCGAGCAGTACTTC. It encodes CASSSGTGASEQYF.

The chain has TRBV7-6 and TRBJ2-1; a possible D gene is TRBD1 (6 bases). This CDR3 spans 15 amino acids. Germline V gene lookup returns CDR1 SGHVS and CDR2 FNYEAQ. V was cut by 1 base and J by 4 bases, with 11 bases left in between. Here the CDR3 reads CASSLVWGPYNEQFF. The CDR3 coding sequence is TGTGCCAGCAGCTTAGTATGGGGGCCTTACAATGAGCAGTTCTTC.

This chain uses TRBV9 with TRBJ2-7; 7 bases line up with TRBD2. The CDR3 runs to 15 residues. Looked up from germline, CDR1 is SGDLS and CDR2 is YYNGEE. Trimming cost V 0 bases and J 6 bases; bases outside gene matches: 9. CDR3 sequence: CASSVGEGLMVEQYF. The CDR3 nucleotides are TGTGCCAGCAGCGTAGGGGAGGGATTGATGGTCGAGCAGTACTTC.

This chain joins TRBV5-1 and TRBJ2-7; D remains ambiguous. Trimming took 3 bases from V and 1 from J, leaving 8 bases between them. The germline V gene has CDR1 SGHRS and CDR2 YFSETQ. This CDR3 has 13 residues. This chain's CDR3 is CASSSSRSYEQYF. CDR3 DNA sequence: TGCGCCAGCAGCTCTTCCCGTTCCTACGAGCAGTACTTC. Filled out from reference TRBV5-1 and TRBJ2-7, the complete variable domain reads KAGVTQTPRYLIKTRGQQVTLSCSPISGHRSVSWYQQTPGQGLQFLFEYFSETQRNKGNFPGRFSGRQFSNSRSEMNVSTLELGDSALYLCASSSSRSYEQYFGPGTRLTVT.

The chain combines TRBV10-3 with TRBJ2-3, with D uncertain. This CDR3 contains 14 residues. The V gene lost 3 bases and the J gene lost 0 bases, with 7 bases spanning the gap. Germline assignment: CDR1 ENHRY and CDR2 SYGVKD. CDR3: CAISDFDSTDTQYF. CDR3 bases: TGTGCCATCAGTGATTTTGACAGCACAGATACGCAGTATTTT.

This sequence joins TRBV6-5 and TRBJ1-1; 7 nucleotides agree with TRBD1. V shed 5 bases and J 5 bases; nucleotides not matched to a gene: 5. The CDR3 is 13 residues long. Germline V gene lookup returns CDR1 MNHEY and CDR2 SVGAGI. The CDR3: CASSHRGKTEAFF. CDR3 nucleotides: TGTGCCAGCAGTCACAGGGGAAAAACTGAAGCTTTCTTT.

The chain uses TRBV6-5 and TRBJ2-2; 7 nucleotides match TRBD2. Germline CDR1 and CDR2: MNHEY and SVGAGI. This CDR3 is 15 amino acids long. The V and J ends lost 4 bases and 1 base, in that order; junction bases with no gene match: 3. CDR3 in amino acids: CASSSLAENTGELFF. CDR3 nucleotide sequence: TGTGCCAGCAGTTCCCTAGCGGAGAACACCGGGGAGCTGTTTTTT.

The genes are TRBV10-3 and TRBJ2-2; D is unclear. The CDR3 loop spans 14 amino acids. From germline, CDR1 is ENHRY and CDR2 SYGVKD. V was clipped by 3 bases and J by 5 bases, with 10 bases between them. CDR3 nucleotide sequence: TGTGCCATCAGTGATTTGGGTGGGACCGGGGAGCTGTTTTTT. This sequence encodes CAISDLGGTGELFF.

V gene TRBV6-6 combines with J gene TRBJ2-1; no reliable D call. The CDR3 totals 13 residues. V was trimmed by 0 bases and J by 7 bases, leaving 7 bases between them. Germline loops: CDR1 MNHNY, CDR2 SVGAGI (reference sequence). The CDR3 sequence: CASSYSRSNEQFF. The CDR3 DNA sequence: TGTGCCAGCAGTTACTCTAGATCAAATGAGCAGTTCTTC.

The V gene is TRBV19, the J gene TRBJ2-7; D might be TRBD2 (6 bases). The germline V gene encodes CDR1 LNHDA and CDR2 SQIVND (reference sequence). CDR3 size: 13 residues. V lost 10 bases, J lost 2 bases, and 15 bases lay in between. Here the CDR3 reads CATRGITPYEQYF. CDR3 DNA sequence: TGTGCCACCCGGGGGATTACCCCCTACGAGCAGTACTTC.

The CDR3, as DNA: TGTGCCACCAGCGGAACAGGGGTCCACGAGCAGTACTTC. Translating it yields CATSGTGVHEQYF. The rearrangement joins TRBV15 to TRBJ2-7, with 7 bases fitting TRBD1. Germline CDR1 LNHNV, CDR2 YYDKDF (reference sequence). V lost 5 bases and J lost 5; bases outside the gene matches: 6. The CDR3 length is 13 residues.

In its sample, this clone was seen once. The chain recombines TRBV27 with TRBJ1-2; D ambiguous. In germline, CDR1 is MNHEY, CDR2 SMNVEV (reference sequence). CDR3 length: 14 residues. Trimming took off 6 bases at V and 8 bases at J, with 19 bases between the two ends. CDR3 loop: CASRLLAEPGGYTF. The CDR3 bases are TGTGCCAGCAGGCTCTTGGCGGAACCCGGGGGCTACACCTTC.

The chain couples TRBV14 to TRBJ2-3; 7 bases are a match to TRBD2. J was trimmed by 1 base and V by 2 bases; bases with no gene match: 3. The length of the CDR3 is 15 residues. Germline CDR1 SGHDN, CDR2 FVKESK. The CDR3 DNA is TGTGCCAGCAGCCAAACTCTAGCGGGCACAGATACGCAGTATTTT. Its translation is CASSQTLAGTDTQYF.

On this clone: Given a much more abundant clone one base away, this may be a read error. The sample holds other DNA sequences that translate to the same CDR3. This sequence joins TRBV25-1 and TRBJ2-3; D unclear. Trimming pared 6 bases from V and 6 bases from J, leaving 4 bases between. The CDR3 spans 10 residues. In germline, CDR1 is MGHDK, CDR2 SYGVNS. In DNA form, the CDR3 reads TGTGCCAGCAGCGGGGATACGCAGTATTTT. Amino acid sequence: CASSGDTQYF.

The J gene is TRBJ2-7, the V gene TRBV5-1; 8 bases match TRBD2. This CDR3 is 14 amino acids long. Germline V gives CDR1 SGHRS, CDR2 YFSETQ. J gave up 2 bases and V 3 bases, and 4 bases lay outside the gene matches. The CDR3 DNA is TGCGCCAGCAGCTCGGGGGGGGTCCCCTACGAGCAGTACTTC. Translating gives CASSSGGVPYEQYF.

The V gene is TRBV29-1, the J gene TRBJ2-1; 12 nucleotides agree with TRBD2. Germline V CDR1 and CDR2: SQVTM, ANQGSEA. V lost 5 bases and J lost 8; bases outside the gene matches: 7. This CDR3 is 14 amino acids long. The CDR3 loop reads CSVLGLAGRDEQFF. DNA for the CDR3: TGCAGCGTTTTAGGACTAGCGGGGCGGGATGAGCAGTTCTTC.

The V call is TRBV10-1, the J call TRBJ2-5, with D perhaps assigned TRBD1 or TRBD2 (6 bases each). The germline V gene encodes CDR1 WNHNN and CDR2 SYGVQD (reference sequence). Trimming left V 6 bases short and J 9 bases short, with 32 bases between. This CDR3 comprises 18 residues. CDR3 DNA: TGCGCCAGCAGCGAGGGGAGGCCCACAGGGCCCTGTGATGGCGCCCAGTACTTC. This translates into CASSEGRPTGPCDGAQYF.

This chain links TRBV6-1 with TRBJ2-5, with D hard to call. This CDR3 region has 12 residues. The germline V gene encodes CDR1 MNHNS and CDR2 SASEGT. V lost 11 bases and J 5 bases, leaving 15 bases between the germline ends. The CDR3 loop reads CALLVRFETQYF. CDR3 DNA: TGTGCCTTACTGGTCCGGTTCGAGACCCAGTACTTC.